This T cell receptor beta chain is from a study of blood T cell repertoires in COVID-19. Study-level background: Italy, Spain and the United States were the sources of the convalescent and acute COVID-19 samples. The analysed material was cDNA or gDNA that came from T cells, B-cell-depleted T cells, or PBMCs.

As handled by the study authors: From reference gene primer amplification, estimates of nucleated cell counts were derived. Only in-frame clones appear in the TCRdb table, and some are missing; sequencing was by immunoSEQ multiplex PCR. V and J calls and clone size come straight from that table; D and trimming were deduced from the DNA. The sample yields about 110,000 clones, 75% to 95% seen once. After removal of 0 bases from V and 10 bases from J, the junction contained 3 bases not matched to a gene. CDR1 and CDR2 (germline): LNHNV, YYDKDF (reference sequence). CDR3 size: 14 residues. V usage is TRBV15 and J usage is TRBJ2-1; 10 nucleotides match TRBD2. The receptor was isolated from a woman younger than 45 with acute or convalescent COVID-19. The sequencing input was peripheral blood. As DNA, the CDR3 is TGTGCCACCAGCAGAGATCTAGCGGGAGTAGAGCAGTTCTTC. This encodes CATSRDLAGVEQFF.